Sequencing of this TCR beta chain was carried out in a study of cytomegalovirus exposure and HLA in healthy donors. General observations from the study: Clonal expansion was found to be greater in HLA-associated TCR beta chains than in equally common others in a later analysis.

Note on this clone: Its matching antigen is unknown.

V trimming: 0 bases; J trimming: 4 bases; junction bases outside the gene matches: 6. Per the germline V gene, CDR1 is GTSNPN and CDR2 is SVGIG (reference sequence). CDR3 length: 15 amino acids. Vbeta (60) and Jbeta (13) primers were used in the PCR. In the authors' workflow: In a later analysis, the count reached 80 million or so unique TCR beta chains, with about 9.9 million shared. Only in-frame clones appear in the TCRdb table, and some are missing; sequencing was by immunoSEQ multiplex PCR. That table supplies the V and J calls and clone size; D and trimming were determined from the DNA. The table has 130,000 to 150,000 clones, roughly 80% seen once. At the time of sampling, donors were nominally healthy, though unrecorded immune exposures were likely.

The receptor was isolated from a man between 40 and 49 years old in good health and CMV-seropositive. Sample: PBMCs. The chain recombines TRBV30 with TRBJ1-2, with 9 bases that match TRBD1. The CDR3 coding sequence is TGTGCCTGGAGTGTTCCGGGACAGGGCTTCTATGGCTACACCTTC. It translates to CAWSVPGQGFYGYTF.